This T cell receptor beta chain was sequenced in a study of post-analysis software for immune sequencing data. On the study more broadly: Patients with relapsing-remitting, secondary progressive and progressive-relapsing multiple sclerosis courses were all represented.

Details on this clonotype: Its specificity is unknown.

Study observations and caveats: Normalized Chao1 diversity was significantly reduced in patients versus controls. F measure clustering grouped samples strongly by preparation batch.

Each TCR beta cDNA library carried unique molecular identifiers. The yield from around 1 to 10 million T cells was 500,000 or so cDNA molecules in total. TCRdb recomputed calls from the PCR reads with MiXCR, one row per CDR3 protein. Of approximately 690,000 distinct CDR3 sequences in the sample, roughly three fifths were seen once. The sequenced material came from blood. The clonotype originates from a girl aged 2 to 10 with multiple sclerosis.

CDR3 nucleotide sequence: TGTGCCAGCAGCTTAGGGCGCGGTCAGACAGGGATCGGAGGAATGAACACTGAAGCTTTCTTT. Protein product: CASSLGRGQTGIGGMNTEAFF. This sequence joins TRBV11-1 and TRBJ1-1; TRBD1 matches at 7 bases. This CDR3 region has 21 residues. J lost 0 bases, V lost 1 base, and 20 bases had no gene match. The germline CDR1 and CDR2 sequences are SGHAT and FQDESV (reference sequence).